Listed here are 23 T cell receptor beta chains from one sample, sequenced in a study of cytomegalovirus exposure and HLA in healthy donors. The PCR contained 60 Vbeta and 13 Jbeta primers. Sequencing used immunoSEQ multiplex PCR; TCRdb keeps in-frame clones, though not all of them. This listing includes 150,000 to 250,000 clones. Sequenced sample: PBMCs. The receptors derive from a boy aged 5-17 years in good health and CMV-seronegative.

The chain carries TRBV13 and TRBJ2-1, with a possible D match to TRBD1 (6 bases). Trimming removed 2 bases at V and 4 bases at J, with 9 bases between. The CDR3 is made up of 14 amino acids. Looked up from germline, CDR1 is PRHDT and CDR2 is FYEKMQ (reference sequence). The DNA for the CDR3 is TGTGCCAGCAGCTTACGAGACAGGTACAATGAGCAGTTCTTC. This sequence encodes CASSLRDRYNEQFF.

The genes are TRBV7-9 and TRBJ1-1; unclear D gene. Germline V gives CDR1 SEHNR, CDR2 FQNEAQ (reference sequence). V gave up 5 bases and J gave up 3 bases, with 7 bases separating them. The CDR3 runs to 12 residues. The CDR3 spells CASSPGYTEAFF. The CDR3 DNA sequence: TGTGCCAGCAGCCCCGGGTACACTGAAGCTTTCTTT.

The chain recombines TRBV18 with TRBJ2-2, with no clear D. The CDR3 sequence is 13 residues long. Trimming stripped 8 bases from V and 1 base from J, with 8 bases between. Germline values: CDR1 KGHSH, CDR2 LQKENI. CDR3 region: CASLPGNTGELFF. In nucleotides, the CDR3 is TGTGCCAGCCTACCCGGGAACACCGGGGAGCTGTTTTTT. Full variable domain (rest looked up from reference TRBV18 and TRBJ2-2): NAGVMQNPRHLVRRRGQEARLRCSPMKGHSHVYWYRQLPEEGLKFMVYLQKENIIDESGMPKERFSAEFPKEGPSILRIQQVVRGDSAAYFCASLPGNTGELFFGEGSRLTVL.

CDR3 region: CASSTGGRDRDRNSPLHF. The DNA for the CDR3 is TGTGCCAGTAGTACTGGGGGCCGGGACAGGGATCGGAATTCACCCCTCCACTTT. This chain joins TRBV19 and TRBJ1-6; 9 bases are a match to TRBD1. V shed 4 bases and J 7 bases; nucleotides not matched to a gene: 14. In germline, CDR1 is LNHDA, CDR2 SQIVND (reference sequence). This CDR3 contains 18 residues.

The chain joins TRBV5-4 to TRBJ1-3; TRBD1 agrees at 8 bases. The CDR3 contains 16 residues. V was clipped by 0 bases and J by 4 bases; unmatched bases: 6. Germline-derived CDR1 and CDR2 are SGHNT and YYREEE (reference sequence). The CDR3 is CASSLGQGALGNTIYF. The CDR3 DNA reads as TGTGCCAGCAGCTTGGGGCAGGGGGCGTTGGGAAACACCATATATTTT.

The chain has TRBV18 and TRBJ2-3, with D uncertain. In germline, CDR1 is KGHSH, CDR2 LQKENI. This CDR3 is 19 amino acids long. Trimming removed 0 bases at V and 1 base at J, with 20 bases between. CDR3 sequence: CASSPPGWVSGGGTDTQYF. Written as DNA, the CDR3 is TGTGCCAGCTCACCACCCGGGTGGGTGAGTGGTGGTGGCACAGATACGCAGTATTTT.

As concerns this clone: The junction departs from germline at one end; a sequencing error may be responsible. The sample carries other DNA sequences with the same CDR3. The chain recombines TRBV15 with TRBJ1-1; no definite D call. Germline values: CDR1 LNHNV, CDR2 YYDKDF (reference sequence). The CDR3 is 14 amino acids. CDR3 residues: CATSRDRTNTEAFF. Here the CDR3 DNA reads TGCGCCACCAGCAGAGATAGGACTAACACTGAAGCTTTCTTT.

CDR3 nucleotides: TGTGCCAGCAGCCCTCCCACAGTTCGTCACACTGAAGCTTTCTTT. As protein: CASSPPTVRHTEAFF. The chain employs TRBV7-9 and TRBJ1-1; D remains unclear. The ends were cut back, 5 bases at V and 3 bases at J, with 16 bases in the middle. Germline CDR1 is SEHNR and CDR2 is FQNEAQ (reference sequence). The CDR3 loop spans 15 amino acids.

The rearrangement links TRBV7-9 to TRBJ2-2, with TRBD2 matching over 11 bases. With V trimmed by 5 bases and J by 2 bases, 4 bases remained unmatched. This CDR3 is 16 amino acids long. Germline values: CDR1 SEHNR, CDR2 FQNEAQ (reference sequence). In DNA form, the CDR3 reads TGTGCCAGCAGCAAGCTAGCGGGGGGAAACACCGGGGAGCTGTTTTTT. Translated, it gives CASSKLAGGNTGELFF.

The rearrangement links TRBV27 to TRBJ2-1, with 11 bases matching TRBD2. Germline CDR1 reads MNHEY; CDR2 reads SMNVEV (reference sequence). Trimming cost V 7 bases and J 3 bases; bases outside gene matches: 5. The CDR3 sequence is 15 residues long. The CDR3 sequence is CASNRLAGSYNEQFF. The DNA for the CDR3 is TGTGCCAGCAACCGACTAGCGGGGAGCTACAATGAGCAGTTCTTC.

V usage is TRBV5-6 and J usage is TRBJ2-7, with D possibly being TRBD2 (7 bases). V lost 5 bases to trimming and J lost 0 bases, with 15 bases between them. Per germline, CDR1 SGHDT and CDR2 YYEEEE. The CDR3 is 15 amino acids. DNA for the CDR3: TGTGCCAGCAGACCACAGGGACTATTCTCCTACGAGCAGTACTTC. This codes for CASRPQGLFSYEQYF.

The V call is TRBV11-2, the J call TRBJ1-2; D gene uncertain. This CDR3 has 13 amino acids. The V end lost 5 bases, the J end lost 5 bases, and 12 bases lay between the germline ends. In germline, CDR1 is SGHAT, CDR2 FQNNGV. The CDR3 is CASSTITAYGYTF. The DNA for the CDR3 is TGTGCCAGCAGCACGATTACAGCTTATGGCTACACCTTC.

V gene TRBV9 combines with J gene TRBJ2-1; 7 bases align to TRBD2. J gave up 8 bases and V 4 bases, and 6 bases lay outside the gene matches. The CDR3 runs to 13 residues. The germline V gene encodes CDR1 SGDLS and CDR2 YYNGEE. The CDR3 DNA follows: TGTGCCAGCAGCAGCGGGGAGGTGGATGAGCAGTTCTTC. Residues: CASSSGEVDEQFF.

This chain connects TRBV30 to TRBJ1-4; 8 bases fit TRBD1. The germline V gene has CDR1 GTSNPN and CDR2 SVGIG (reference sequence). This CDR3 comprises 13 residues. J gave up 6 bases and V 5 bases, and 5 bases lay outside the gene matches. The CDR3 loop is CAWSQGADEKLFF. For the CDR3, the DNA is TGTGCCTGGTCTCAGGGGGCAGATGAAAAACTGTTTTTT.

J is TRBJ1-1 and V is TRBV5-1, with D perhaps matching TRBD1 (6 bases). V gave up 0 bases and J gave up 3 bases, with 9 bases separating them. The CDR3 consists of 14 residues. Looked up from germline, CDR1 is SGHRS and CDR2 is YFSETQ. DNA for the CDR3: TGCGCCAGCAGCTTGGTGGGGGCGCACACTGAAGCTTTCTTT. Protein: CASSLVGAHTEAFF.

This rearrangement joins TRBV6-1 to TRBJ1-1; 7 nucleotides line up with TRBD1. Germline V gene sequence: CDR1 MNHNS, CDR2 SASEGT. With V trimmed by 7 bases and J by 2 bases, 10 bases remained unmatched. The length of the CDR3 is 15 residues. The CDR3 DNA reads TGTGCCAGCAAGGACAGGCGAAACTTTAACACTGAAGCTTTCTTT. This gives the protein CASKDRRNFNTEAFF.

The gene calls are TRBV5-1 and TRBJ1-2; D unresolved. Germline assignment: CDR1 SGHRS and CDR2 YFSETQ. Trimming shortened V by 0 bases and J by 7 bases, and 7 bases separated the two germline ends. The CDR3 has 12 residues. Here the CDR3 DNA reads TGCGCCAGCAGCTTGGGAGAGCGTGGCTACACCTTC. Protein product: CASSLGERGYTF.

The V and J genes are TRBV11-3 and TRBJ2-1; 13 bases fit TRBD2. The CDR3 totals 15 residues. From germline, CDR1 is SGHNT and CDR2 YENEEA. V lost 5 bases, J lost 9 bases, and 7 bases stayed unmatched. Written as DNA, the CDR3 is TGTGCCAGCAGCCCCCGACTAGCGGGGGGCCGTGAGCAGTTCTTC. Translation: CASSPRLAGGREQFF.

Worth noting for this clone: Different DNA sequences within this sample yield the same CDR3. The gene calls are TRBV30 and TRBJ1-5; the D gene is possibly TRBD1 (6 bases). The germline V gene has CDR1 GTSNPN and CDR2 SVGIG (reference sequence). This CDR3 has 13 residues. V lost 5 bases and J 4 bases, leaving 12 bases between the germline ends. CDR3 in amino acids: CAWSEQGNQPQHF. The CDR3 DNA is TGTGCCTGGTCGGAACAGGGAAATCAGCCCCAGCATTTT.

The rearrangement links TRBV5-4 to TRBJ2-3; 10 bases agree with TRBD2. CDR3 length: 17 amino acids. V trimming: 4 bases; J trimming: 9 bases; junction bases outside the gene matches: 17. The V gene's germline CDR1 is SGHNT and CDR2 YYREEE (reference sequence). CDR3 sequence reads: CASSVPSGGAGWNTQYF. In nucleotides, the CDR3 is TGTGCCAGCAGCGTTCCCAGCGGGGGGGCAGGGTGGAACACGCAGTATTTT. Filled out from reference TRBV5-4 and TRBJ2-3, the complete variable domain reads ETGVTQSPTHLIKTRGQQVTLRCSSQSGHNTVSWYQQALGQGPQFIFQYYREEENGRGNFPPRFSGLQFPNYSSELNVNALELDDSALYLCASSVPSGGAGWNTQYFGPGTRLTVL.

The chain uses TRBV4-1 and TRBJ2-4; D might be TRBD2 (6 bases). This CDR3 is built from 14 residues. Trimming cost V 3 bases and J 7 bases, with 13 bases left between them. From germline, CDR1 is MGHRA and CDR2 YSYEKL. The CDR3 loop is CASSHMAGNNIQYF. The CDR3, as DNA: TGCGCCAGCAGCCACATGGCGGGGAATAACATTCAGTACTTC.

The CDR3 DNA is TGTGCCAGCAGTTTAGGAGGCTATGGCTACACCTTC. Its translation is CASSLGGYGYTF. The chain joins TRBV28 to TRBJ1-2; D is uncertain. The CDR3 is 12 amino acids. Trimming took off 2 bases at V and 4 bases at J, with 5 bases between the two ends. The germline V gene has CDR1 MDHEN and CDR2 SYDVKM.

The rearrangement uses TRBV5-1 and TRBJ2-7, with 7 bases identical to TRBD2. Unmatched junction bases numbered 6, after V lost 3 bases and J lost 6 bases. The CDR3 consists of 13 residues. Germline V gene lookup returns CDR1 SGHRS and CDR2 YFSETQ. CDR3 DNA sequence: TGCGCCAGCAGCTCCAGAGGGGAGGGCGAGCAGTACTTC. This gives the protein CASSSRGEGEQYF.